The present entry profiles one TCR beta chain with its context. CDR3 length equals 15 residues. V gave up 3 bases and J gave up 6 bases; unmatched junction bases: 10. Germline CDR1 LGHDT, CDR2 YNNKEL (reference sequence). This sample was included in a study of blood T cell repertoires in COVID-19. Across the whole study: There were acute and convalescent COVID-19 samples, and they came from the United States, Italy and Spain. PBMCs, B-cell-depleted T cells, or T cells were the source of the cDNA or gDNA that made up the material.

In the original analysis: Amplifying reference gene primers gave estimates of nucleated cell counts. Libraries were prepared by immunoSEQ multiplex PCR; TCRdb keeps only in-frame clonotypes and omits some of them. From that table come the V and J calls and clone size; the DNA was used to work out D and trimming. The data show about 240,000 clones, around 83% seen once. Sequencing was done on a sample of peripheral blood. The chain recombines TRBV3-1 (or the pseudogene TRBV3-2) with TRBJ1-1; 7 positions match TRBD1. The TCR sequence derives from a man aged 25-45 years who had recovered from COVID-19. As DNA, the CDR3 is TGTGCCAGCAGCCACAGGGGGAGTCGGGCGGCTGAAGCTTTCTTT. It translates to CASSHRGSRAAEAFF.